Presented here are 7 T cell receptor beta chains from one specimen sequenced in a study of control samples from healthy donors and cancer patients. Only in-frame clones appear in the TCRdb table, and some are missing; sequencing was by immunoSEQ multiplex PCR. Here the sample spans about 95,000 clones, roughly 90% being singletons. Sequencing input: blood. The receptors here all came from a woman aged 70-85 years in good health.

The CDR3 DNA sequence: TGTGCCAGCAGCTTGGCAACTCATTCCGCGAACACCGGGGAGCTGTTTTTT. This translates into CASSLATHSANTGELFF. The V and J genes are TRBV5-5 and TRBJ2-2; D unresolved. Trimming stripped 0 bases from V and 0 bases from J, with 12 bases between. The CDR3 contains 17 residues. Germline V gene sequence: CDR1 SGHKS, CDR2 YYEKEE (reference sequence).

The V gene is TRBV5-1, the J gene TRBJ1-6, with 9 bases that match TRBD1. CDR3 size: 17 residues. Germline values: CDR1 SGHRS, CDR2 YFSETQ. V lost 0 bases, J lost 7 bases, and 8 bases stayed unmatched. The CDR3 DNA reads as TGCGCCAGCAGCTTGGAGGGACAGGGAATGGAAAATTCACCCCTCCACTTT. Translation: CASSLEGQGMENSPLHF.

The J gene is TRBJ2-7, the V gene TRBV2, with 11 bases that match TRBD2. Trimming cost V 9 bases and J 4 bases; bases outside gene matches: 14. The germline V gene has CDR1 SNHLY and CDR2 FYNNEI. The CDR3 is made up of 16 amino acids. Written as DNA, the CDR3 is TGTGCCAGAGCAATCGGTCAGGCTAGCGGGGGGTACGAGCAGTACTTC. This codes for CARAIGQASGGYEQYF.

The rearrangement joins TRBV6-2 or TRBV6-3 to TRBJ1-3; D remains ambiguous. Germline V gene data show CDR1 as MNHEY and CDR2 as SVGEGT. The V end lost 2 bases, the J end lost 3 bases, and 8 bases lay between the germline ends. The CDR3 runs to 14 residues. CDR3 nucleotide sequence: TGTGCCAGCAGTTACGTGGGAGGTGGAAACACCATATATTTT. Encoded protein: CASSYVGGGNTIYF.

This clone was observed a handful of times. The chain recombines TRBV29-1 with TRBJ1-2, with TRBD1 as a possible D gene (6 bases). The length of the CDR3 is 11 residues. Trimming left V 6 bases short and J 6 bases short, with 11 bases between. From germline, CDR1 is SQVTM and CDR2 ANQGSEA. CDR3 sequence reads: CSVLGGDGYTF. The DNA for the CDR3 is TGCAGCGTCCTAGGGGGGGATGGCTACACCTTC. The full variable domain, in which reference TRBV29-1 and TRBJ1-2 provide the parts outside the CDR3, is SAVISQKPSRDICQRGTSLTIQCQVDSQVTMMFWYRQQPGQSLTLIATANQGSEATYESGFVIDKFPISRPNLTFSTLTVSNMSPEDSSIYLCSVLGGDGYTFGSGTRLTVV.

V and J are TRBV7-2 and TRBJ2-1, with 12 positions matching TRBD2. Germline CDR1 SGHTA, CDR2 FQGNSA. This CDR3 comprises 13 residues. V was pared by 6 bases and J by 12 bases, with 6 bases of the junction left unmatched. DNA of the CDR3: TGTGCCAGCAGGAGGACTAGCGGGGAGGGGCAGTTCTTC. It translates to CASRRTSGEGQFF.

V gene TRBV6-6 combines with J gene TRBJ2-1; TRBD1 agrees at 8 bases. Trimming removed 7 bases from V and 4 bases from J; junction bases left unmatched: 9. CDR3 size: 15 residues. Germline V gene lookup returns CDR1 MNHNY and CDR2 SVGAGI (reference sequence). CDR3 sequence: CASTRQGLAYNEQFF. The CDR3 coding sequence is TGTGCCAGCACCCGACAGGGGTTGGCATACAATGAGCAGTTCTTC.